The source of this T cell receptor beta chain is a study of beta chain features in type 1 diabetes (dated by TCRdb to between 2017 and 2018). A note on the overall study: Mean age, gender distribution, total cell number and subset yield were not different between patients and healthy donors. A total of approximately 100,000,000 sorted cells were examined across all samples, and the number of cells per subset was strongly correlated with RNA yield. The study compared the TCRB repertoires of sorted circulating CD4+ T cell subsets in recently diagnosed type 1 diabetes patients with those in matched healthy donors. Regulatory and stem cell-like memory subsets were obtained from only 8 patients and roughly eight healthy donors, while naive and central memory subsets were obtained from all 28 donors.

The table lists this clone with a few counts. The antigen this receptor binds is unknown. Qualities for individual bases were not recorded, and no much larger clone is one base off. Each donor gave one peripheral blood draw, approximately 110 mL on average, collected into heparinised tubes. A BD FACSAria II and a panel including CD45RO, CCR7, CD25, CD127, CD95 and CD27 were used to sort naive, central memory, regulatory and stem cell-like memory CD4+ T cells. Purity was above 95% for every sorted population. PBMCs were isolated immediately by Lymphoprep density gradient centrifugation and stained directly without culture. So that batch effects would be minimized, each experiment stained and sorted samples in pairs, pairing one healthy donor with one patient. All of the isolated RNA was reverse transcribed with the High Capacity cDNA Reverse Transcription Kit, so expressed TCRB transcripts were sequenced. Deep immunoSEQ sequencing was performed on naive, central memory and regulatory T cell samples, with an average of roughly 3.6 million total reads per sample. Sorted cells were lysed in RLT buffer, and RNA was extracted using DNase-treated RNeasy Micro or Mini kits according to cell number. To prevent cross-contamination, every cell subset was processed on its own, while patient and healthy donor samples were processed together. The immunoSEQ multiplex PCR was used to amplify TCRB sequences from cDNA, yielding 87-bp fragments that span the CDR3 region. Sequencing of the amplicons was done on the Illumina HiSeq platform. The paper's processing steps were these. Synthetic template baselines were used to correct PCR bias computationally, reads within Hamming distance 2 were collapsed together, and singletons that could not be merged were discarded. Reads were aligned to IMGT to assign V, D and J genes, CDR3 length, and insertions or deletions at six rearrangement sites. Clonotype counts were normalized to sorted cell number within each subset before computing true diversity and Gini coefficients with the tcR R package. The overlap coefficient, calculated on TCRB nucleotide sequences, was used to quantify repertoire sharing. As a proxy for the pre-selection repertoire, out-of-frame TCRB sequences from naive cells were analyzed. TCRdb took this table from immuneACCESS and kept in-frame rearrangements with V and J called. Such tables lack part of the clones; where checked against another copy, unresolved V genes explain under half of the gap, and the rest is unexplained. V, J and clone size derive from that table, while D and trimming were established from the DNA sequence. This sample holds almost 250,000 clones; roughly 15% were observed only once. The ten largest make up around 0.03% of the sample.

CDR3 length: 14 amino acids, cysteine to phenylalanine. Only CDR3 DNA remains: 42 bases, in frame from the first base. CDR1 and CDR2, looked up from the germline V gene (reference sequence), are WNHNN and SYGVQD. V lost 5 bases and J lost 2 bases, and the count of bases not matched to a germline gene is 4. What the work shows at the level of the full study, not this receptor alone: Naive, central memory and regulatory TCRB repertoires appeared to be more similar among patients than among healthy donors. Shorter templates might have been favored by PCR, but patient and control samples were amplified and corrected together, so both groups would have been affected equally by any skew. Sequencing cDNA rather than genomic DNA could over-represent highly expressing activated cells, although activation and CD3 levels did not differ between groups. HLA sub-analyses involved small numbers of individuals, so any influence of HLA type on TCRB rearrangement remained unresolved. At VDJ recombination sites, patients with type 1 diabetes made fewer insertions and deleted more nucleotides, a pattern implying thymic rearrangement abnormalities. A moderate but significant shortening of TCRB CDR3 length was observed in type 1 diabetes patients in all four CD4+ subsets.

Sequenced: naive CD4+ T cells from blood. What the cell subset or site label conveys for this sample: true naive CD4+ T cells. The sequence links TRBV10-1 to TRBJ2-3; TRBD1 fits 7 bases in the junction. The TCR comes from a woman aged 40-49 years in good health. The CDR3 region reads CASSYRGDTDTQYF. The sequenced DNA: TGCGCCAGCAGTTACAGGGGAGACACAGATACGCAGTATTTT.